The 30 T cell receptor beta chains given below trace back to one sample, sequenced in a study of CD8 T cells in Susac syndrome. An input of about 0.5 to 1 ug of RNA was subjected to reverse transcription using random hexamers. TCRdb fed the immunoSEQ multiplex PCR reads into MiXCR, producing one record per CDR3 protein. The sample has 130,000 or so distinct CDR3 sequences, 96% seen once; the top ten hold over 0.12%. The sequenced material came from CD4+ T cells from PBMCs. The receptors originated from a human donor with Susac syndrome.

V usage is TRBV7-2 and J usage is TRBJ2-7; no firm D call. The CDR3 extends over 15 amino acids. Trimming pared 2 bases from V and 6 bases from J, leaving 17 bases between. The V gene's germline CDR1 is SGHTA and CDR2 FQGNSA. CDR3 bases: TGTGCCAGCAGCTTACTACCACAGAACTTAGGCGAGCAGTACTTC. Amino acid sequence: CASSLLPQNLGEQYF.

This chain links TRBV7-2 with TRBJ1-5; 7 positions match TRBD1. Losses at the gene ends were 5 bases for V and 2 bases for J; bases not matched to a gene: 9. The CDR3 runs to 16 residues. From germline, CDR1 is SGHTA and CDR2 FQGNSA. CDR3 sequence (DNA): TGTGCCAGCAGCCTCAAGGGGGCGTCGGGCAATCAGCCCCAGCATTTT. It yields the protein CASSLKGASGNQPQHF.

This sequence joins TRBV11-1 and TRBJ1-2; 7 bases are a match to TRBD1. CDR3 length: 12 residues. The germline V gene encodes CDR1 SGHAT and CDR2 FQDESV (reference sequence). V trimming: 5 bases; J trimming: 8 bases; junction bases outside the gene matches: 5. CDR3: CASSRDRKGYTF. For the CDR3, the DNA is TGTGCCAGCAGCCGGGACAGAAAAGGCTACACCTTC. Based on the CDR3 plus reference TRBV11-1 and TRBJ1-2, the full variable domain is EAEVAQSPRYKITEKSQAVAFWCDPISGHATLYWYRQILGQGPELLVQFQDESVVDDSQLPKDRFSAERLKGVDSTLKIQPAELGDSAMYLCASSRDRKGYTFGSGTRLTVV.

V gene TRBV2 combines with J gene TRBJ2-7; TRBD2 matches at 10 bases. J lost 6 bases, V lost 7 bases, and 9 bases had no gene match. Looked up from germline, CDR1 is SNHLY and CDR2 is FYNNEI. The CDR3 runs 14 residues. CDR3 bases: TGTGCCAGCATTTCGGGGACTAGCGCGGGCGAGCAGTACTTC. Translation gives CASISGTSAGEQYF.

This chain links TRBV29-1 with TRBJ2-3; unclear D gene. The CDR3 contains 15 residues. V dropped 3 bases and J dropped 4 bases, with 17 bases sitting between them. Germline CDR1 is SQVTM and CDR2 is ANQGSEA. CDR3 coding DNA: TGCAGCGTTGACGGCGGAATGGACGGTCCAGATACGCAGTATTTT. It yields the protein CSVDGGMDGPDTQYF.

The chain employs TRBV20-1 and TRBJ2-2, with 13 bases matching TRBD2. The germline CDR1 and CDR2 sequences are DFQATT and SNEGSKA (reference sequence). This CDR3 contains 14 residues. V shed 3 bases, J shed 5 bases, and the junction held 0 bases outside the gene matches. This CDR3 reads CSARTSGRTGELFF. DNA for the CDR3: TGCAGTGCTAGGACTAGCGGGAGGACCGGGGAGCTGTTTTTT.

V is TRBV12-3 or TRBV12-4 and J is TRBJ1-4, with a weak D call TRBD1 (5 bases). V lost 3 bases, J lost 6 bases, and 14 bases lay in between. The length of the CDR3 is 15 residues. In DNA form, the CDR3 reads TGTGCCAGCAGTTTGGGCAGGGTTTGGGATGAAAAACTGTTTTTT. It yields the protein CASSLGRVWDEKLFF.

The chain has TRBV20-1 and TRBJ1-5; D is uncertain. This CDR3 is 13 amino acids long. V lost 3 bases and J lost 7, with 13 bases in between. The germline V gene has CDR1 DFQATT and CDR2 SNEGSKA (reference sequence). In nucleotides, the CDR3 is TGCAGTGCTAGTCTCCGGGGAGGACAGCCCCAGCATTTT. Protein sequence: CSASLRGGQPQHF.

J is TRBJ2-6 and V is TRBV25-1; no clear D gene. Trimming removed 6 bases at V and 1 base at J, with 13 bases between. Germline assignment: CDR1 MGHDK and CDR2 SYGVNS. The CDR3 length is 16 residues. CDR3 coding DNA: TGTGCCAGCAGAACCGGCTCCTTATCTGGGGCCAACGTCCTGACTTTC. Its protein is CASRTGSLSGANVLTF.

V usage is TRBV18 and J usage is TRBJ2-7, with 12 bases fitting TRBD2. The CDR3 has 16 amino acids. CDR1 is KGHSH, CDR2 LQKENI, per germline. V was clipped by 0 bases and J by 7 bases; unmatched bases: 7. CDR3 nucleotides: TGTGCCAGCTCACCACCCCTAGCGGGAGGGCCCAAGGAGCAGTACTTC. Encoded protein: CASSPPLAGGPKEQYF.

The CDR3 DNA follows: TGTGCCAGCAGCTCCGCCTACAGGGTCTACGAGCAGTACTTC. This sequence encodes CASSSAYRVYEQYF. This chain connects TRBV5-4 to TRBJ2-7; maybe TRBD1 (6 bases). V was shortened by 3 bases and J by 3 bases, with 13 bases between the two germline ends. Germline loops: CDR1 SGHNT, CDR2 YYREEE (reference sequence). CDR3 size: 14 residues.

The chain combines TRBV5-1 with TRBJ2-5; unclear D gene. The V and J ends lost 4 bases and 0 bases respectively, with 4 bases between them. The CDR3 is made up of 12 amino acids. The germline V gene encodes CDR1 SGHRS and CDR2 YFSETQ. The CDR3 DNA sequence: TGCGCCAGCAGCGAGAACCAAGAGACCCAGTACTTC. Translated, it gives CASSENQETQYF.

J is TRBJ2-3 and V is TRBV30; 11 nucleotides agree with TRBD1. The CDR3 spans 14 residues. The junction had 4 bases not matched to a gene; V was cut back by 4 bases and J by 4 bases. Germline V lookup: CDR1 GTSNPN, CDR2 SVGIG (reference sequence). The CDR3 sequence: CAWTRTGGADTQYF. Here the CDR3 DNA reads TGTGCCTGGACTCGGACAGGGGGCGCAGATACGCAGTATTTT.

Here the CDR3 reads CAWVGDYEQFF. The CDR3 DNA reads TGTGCCTGGGTCGGAGATTATGAGCAGTTCTTC. The chain combines TRBV30 with TRBJ2-1; unclear D gene. The CDR3 consists of 11 residues. V was shortened by 5 bases and J by 8 bases, with 10 bases between the two germline ends. The germline gives CDR1 GTSNPN, CDR2 SVGIG (reference sequence).

CDR3 region: CASSLFVADTQYF. DNA of the CDR3: TGTGCCAGCAGCTTGTTTGTCGCAGATACGCAGTATTTT. The rearrangement links TRBV7-9 to TRBJ2-3; D remains unclear. Trimming cost V 3 bases and J 4 bases, with 8 bases left between them. The CDR3 loop spans 13 amino acids. CDR1 and CDR2 from the germline V gene are SEHNR and FQNEAQ (reference sequence).

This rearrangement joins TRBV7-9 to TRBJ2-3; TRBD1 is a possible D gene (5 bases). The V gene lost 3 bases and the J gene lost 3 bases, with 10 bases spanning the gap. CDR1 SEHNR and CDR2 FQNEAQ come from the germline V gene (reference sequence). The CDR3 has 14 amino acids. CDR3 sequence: CASSFSGATDTQYF. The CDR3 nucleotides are TGTGCCAGCAGCTTCAGTGGGGCGACAGATACGCAGTATTTT. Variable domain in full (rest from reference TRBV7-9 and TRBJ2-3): DTGVSQNPRHKITKRGQNVTFRCDPISEHNRLYWYRQTLGQGPEFLTYFQNEAQLEKSRLLSDRFSAERPKGSFSTLEIQRTEQGDSAMYLCASSFSGATDTQYFGPGTRLTVL.

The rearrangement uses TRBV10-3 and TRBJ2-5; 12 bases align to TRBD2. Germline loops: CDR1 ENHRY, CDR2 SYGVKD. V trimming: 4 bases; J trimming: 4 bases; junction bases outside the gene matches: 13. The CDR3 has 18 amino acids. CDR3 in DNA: TGTGCCATCAGTGCGGAACTAGCGGGAGGAGGGCGCGGAGAGACCCAGTACTTC. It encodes CAISAELAGGGRGETQYF.

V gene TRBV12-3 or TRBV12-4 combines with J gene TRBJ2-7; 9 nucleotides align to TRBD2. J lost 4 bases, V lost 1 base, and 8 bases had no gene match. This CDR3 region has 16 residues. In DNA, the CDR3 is TGTGCCAGCAGTTTAGGGGGTAGCGGGAGTCTTTACGAGCAGTACTTC. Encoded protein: CASSLGGSGSLYEQYF.

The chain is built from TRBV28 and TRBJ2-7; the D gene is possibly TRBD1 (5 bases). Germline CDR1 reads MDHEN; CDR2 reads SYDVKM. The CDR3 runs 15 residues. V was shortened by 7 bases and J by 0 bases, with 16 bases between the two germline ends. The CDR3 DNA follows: TGTGCCAGCACAAATTTTCGACAGAGCTCCTACGAGCAGTACTTC. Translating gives CASTNFRQSSYEQYF.

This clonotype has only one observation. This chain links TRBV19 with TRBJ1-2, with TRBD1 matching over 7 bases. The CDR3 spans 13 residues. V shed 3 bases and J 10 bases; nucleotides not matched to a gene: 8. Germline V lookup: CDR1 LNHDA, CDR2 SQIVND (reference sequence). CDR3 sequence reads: CASSMSGQYSYTF. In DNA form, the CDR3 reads TGTGCCAGTAGTATGTCGGGACAGTATTCCTACACCTTC.

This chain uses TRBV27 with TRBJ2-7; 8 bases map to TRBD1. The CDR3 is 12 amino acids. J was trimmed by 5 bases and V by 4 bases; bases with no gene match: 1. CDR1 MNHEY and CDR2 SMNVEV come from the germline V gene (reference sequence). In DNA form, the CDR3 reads TGTGCCAGCAGTTCGACAGGGGACGAGCAGTACTTC. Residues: CASSSTGDEQYF.

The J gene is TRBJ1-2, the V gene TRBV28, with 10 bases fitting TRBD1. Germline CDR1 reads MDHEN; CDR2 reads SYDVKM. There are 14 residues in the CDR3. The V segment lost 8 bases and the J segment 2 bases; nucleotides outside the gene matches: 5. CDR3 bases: TGTGCCAGCGGACTGGACAGGGGGAACTATGGCTACACCTTC. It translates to CASGLDRGNYGYTF.

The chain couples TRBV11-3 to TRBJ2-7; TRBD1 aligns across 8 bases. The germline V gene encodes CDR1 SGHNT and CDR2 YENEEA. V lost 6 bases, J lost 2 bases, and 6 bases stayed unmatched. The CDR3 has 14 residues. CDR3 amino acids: CASSFGTGPYEQYF. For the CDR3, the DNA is TGTGCCAGCAGTTTCGGGACAGGTCCCTACGAGCAGTACTTC.

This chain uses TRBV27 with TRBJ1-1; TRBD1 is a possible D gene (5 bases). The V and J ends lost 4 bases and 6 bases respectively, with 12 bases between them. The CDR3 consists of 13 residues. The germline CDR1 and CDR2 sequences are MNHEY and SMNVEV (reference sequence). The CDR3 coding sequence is TGTGCCAGCAGTTATCACCGGGACGCTGAAGCTTTCTTT. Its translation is CASSYHRDAEAFF.

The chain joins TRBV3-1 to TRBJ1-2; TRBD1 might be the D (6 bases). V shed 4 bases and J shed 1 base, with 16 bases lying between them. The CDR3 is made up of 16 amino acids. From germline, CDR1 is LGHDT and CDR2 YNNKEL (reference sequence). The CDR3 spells CASSPPTGASNYGYTF. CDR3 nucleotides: TGTGCCAGCAGCCCGCCGACAGGAGCAAGTAACTATGGCTACACCTTC.

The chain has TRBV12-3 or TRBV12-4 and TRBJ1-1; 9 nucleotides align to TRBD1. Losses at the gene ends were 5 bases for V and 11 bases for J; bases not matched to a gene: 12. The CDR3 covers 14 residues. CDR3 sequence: CASSPPGTGRDAFF. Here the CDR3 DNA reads TGTGCCAGCAGTCCTCCGGGGACAGGGCGAGATGCTTTCTTT.

DNA for the CDR3: TGTGCCAGCACCATACAGGGGACTCTAGGATTTACGCAGTATTTT. It yields the protein CASTIQGTLGFTQYF. This chain connects TRBV12-3 or TRBV12-4 to TRBJ2-3; D perhaps matches TRBD1 (7 bases). The CDR3 runs 15 residues. V was cut by 7 bases and J by 8 bases, with 22 bases left in between.

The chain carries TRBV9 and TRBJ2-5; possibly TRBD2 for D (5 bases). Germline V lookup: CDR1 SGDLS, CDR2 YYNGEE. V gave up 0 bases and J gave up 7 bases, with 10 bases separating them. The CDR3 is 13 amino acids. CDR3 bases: TGTGCCAGCAGCGTAGAGGACCGGGGGACCCAGTACTTC. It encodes CASSVEDRGTQYF.

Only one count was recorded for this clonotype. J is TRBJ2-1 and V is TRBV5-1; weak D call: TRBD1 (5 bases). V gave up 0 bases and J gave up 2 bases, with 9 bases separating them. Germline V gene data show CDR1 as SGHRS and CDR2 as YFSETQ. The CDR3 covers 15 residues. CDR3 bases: TGCGCCAGCAGCTTGGAGGGGTGGCCCTACAATGAGCAGTTCTTC. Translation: CASSLEGWPYNEQFF.

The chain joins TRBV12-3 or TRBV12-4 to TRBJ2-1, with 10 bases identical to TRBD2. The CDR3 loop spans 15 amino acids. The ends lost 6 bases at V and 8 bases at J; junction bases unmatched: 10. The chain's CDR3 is CASSLSGRAPDEQFF. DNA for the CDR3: TGTGCCAGCAGCCTCAGCGGGAGGGCCCCGGATGAGCAGTTCTTC.